The next 13 T cell receptor beta chains were all read from a single sample in a study of T cells after yellow fever vaccination. A single record per CDR3 protein comes from TCRdb applying MiXCR to the 5' RACE reads. The repertoire has approximately 300,000 distinct CDR3 sequences, under 15% of them found once; the top ten carry roughly 0.5%. The source was CD4+ T cells sorted from PBMCs, collected 45 days after the yellow fever booster vaccination. The origin of the receptors is a man aged 25 to 40 who received the YFV17D yellow fever vaccine.

This clonotype showed up many times. The chain carries TRBV28 and TRBJ2-3, with D maybe TRBD1 (6 bases). CDR1 and CDR2 from the germline V gene are MDHEN and SYDVKM. Between the trimmed V and J ends, which lost 8 bases and 2 bases, there was a span of 11 bases. The CDR3 extends over 13 amino acids. CDR3 in DNA: TGTGCCAGCCGAGGGGGTAACACAGATACGCAGTATTTT. Encoded protein: CASRGGNTDTQYF.

As for this clonotype: The germline gene is not matched at one end of the junction; a read error may be the cause. The chain couples TRBV20-1 to TRBJ2-1; D gene ambiguous. CDR1 and CDR2 from the germline V gene are DFQATT and SNEGSKA (reference sequence). The CDR3 length is 13 residues. The CDR3 DNA reads TGCAGTGCTAGAGATAACTCCCAGGCTGTTTGGTTATTC. Translation gives CSARDNSQAVWLF.

The chain has TRBV3-1 and TRBJ2-5, with D unclear. V was shortened by 7 bases and J by 5 bases, with 11 bases between the two germline ends. Per germline, CDR1 LGHDT and CDR2 YNNKEL (reference sequence). The length of the CDR3 is 12 residues. The CDR3 reads CASTLPGETQYF. The CDR3 region has the DNA TGTGCCAGCACCCTACCCGGGGAGACCCAGTACTTC.

The chain is built from TRBV3-1 and TRBJ1-1; D is perhaps TRBD1 (6 bases). The CDR3 has 14 residues. The V gene's germline CDR1 is LGHDT and CDR2 YNNKEL (reference sequence). V lost 4 bases and J lost 1, with 10 bases in between. CDR3 protein: CASSLRQENTEAFF. The CDR3 DNA reads as TGTGCCAGCAGCCTAAGACAGGAGAACACTGAAGCTTTCTTT. The complete variable domain, with remaining parts taken from reference TRBV3-1 and TRBJ1-1, reads DTAVSQTPKYLVTQMGNDKSIKCEQNLGHDTMYWYKQDSKKFLKIMFSYNNKELIINETVPNRFSPKSPDKAHLNLHINSLELGDSAVYFCASSLRQENTEAFFGQGTRLTVV.

The chain couples TRBV7-8 to TRBJ1-5; 12 nucleotides agree with TRBD1. Trimming at V came to 5 bases and at J to 6 bases, leaving 5 bases not matched to a gene. This CDR3 is built from 15 residues. CDR1 and CDR2 (germline): SGHVS, FQNEAQ. DNA for the CDR3: TGTGCCAGCAGCCGGGGGGACAGGGGGCTTCAGCCCCAGCATTTT. Amino acid sequence: CASSRGDRGLQPQHF. The complete variable domain, with remaining parts taken from reference TRBV7-8 and TRBJ1-5, reads GAGVSQSPRYKVAKRGQDVALRCDPISGHVSLFWYQQALGQGPEFLTYFQNEAQLDKSGLPSDRFFAERPEGSVSTLKIQRTQQEDSAVYLCASSRGDRGLQPQHFGDGTRLSIL.

The chain is built from TRBV29-1 and TRBJ2-2; D might be TRBD2 (5 bases). This CDR3 has 14 amino acids. The germline V gene has CDR1 SQVTM and CDR2 ANQGSEA. V was pared by 5 bases and J by 0 bases, with 10 bases between. The CDR3 coding sequence is TGCAGCGTTCTCCGGGGTCCGAACACCGGGGAGCTGTTTTTT. Translating gives CSVLRGPNTGELFF.

This clonotype was seen ten or more times. The chain combines TRBV28 with TRBJ2-1, with 15 bases that match TRBD2. CDR1 is MDHEN, CDR2 SYDVKM, per germline. The CDR3 covers 20 residues. J lost 2 bases, V lost 5 bases, and 13 bases had no gene match. CDR3 region: CASSRRPGTSGRRAYNEQFF. The DNA for the CDR3 is TGTGCCAGCAGTAGACGTCCCGGGACTAGCGGGAGGAGGGCCTACAATGAGCAGTTCTTC.

The gene calls are TRBV18 and TRBJ1-1, with D hard to call. The CDR3 spans 13 residues. The V gene's germline CDR1 is KGHSH and CDR2 LQKENI. Trimming left V 0 bases short and J 6 bases short, with 8 bases between. CDR3 in DNA: TGTGCCAGCTCACCACCGGTTACCCCTGAAGCTTTCTTT. This sequence encodes CASSPPVTPEAFF.

This clonotype was found a few times. This rearrangement joins TRBV20-1 to TRBJ1-6; no reliable D call. Trimming left V 3 bases short and J 10 bases short, with 13 bases between. Germline lookup yields CDR1 DFQATT and CDR2 SNEGSKA (reference sequence). This CDR3 has 13 amino acids. CDR3 DNA: TGCAGTGCTAGTCGATCCAATCAATCACCCCTCCACTTT. It is translated as CSASRSNQSPLHF.

In its sample, this clonotype was seen a few times. The chain couples TRBV5-1 to TRBJ2-7; 9 bases fit TRBD1. There are 15 residues in the CDR3. The junction had 6 bases not matched to a gene; V was cut back by 4 bases and J by 1 base. Per germline, CDR1 SGHRS and CDR2 YFSETQ. This CDR3 is CASSPRTGASYEQYF. The DNA of the CDR3 is TGCGCCAGCAGCCCAAGGACAGGGGCTTCCTACGAGCAGTACTTC.

This clonotype was counted only a few times. The J gene is TRBJ2-7, the V gene TRBV7-2, with 9 bases fitting TRBD1. Looked up from germline, CDR1 is SGHTA and CDR2 is FQGNSA. Trimming at V came to 5 bases and at J to 5 bases, leaving 7 bases not matched to a gene. This CDR3 is 14 amino acids long. The CDR3 DNA follows: TGTGCCAGCAGCCCTGACAGGGGGAGAGACGAGCAGTACTTC. It specifies CASSPDRGRDEQYF.

This clonotype was recorded a few times. This chain uses TRBV3-1 with TRBJ2-2, with a weak D call TRBD2 (5 bases). In germline, CDR1 is LGHDT, CDR2 YNNKEL (reference sequence). This CDR3 is built from 13 residues. Trimming took off 5 bases at V and 6 bases at J, with 10 bases between the two ends. The CDR3: CASSRRASGELFF. Here the CDR3 DNA reads TGTGCCAGCAGCAGGCGGGCGTCCGGGGAGCTGTTTTTT.

V gene TRBV6-2 or TRBV6-3 combines with J gene TRBJ2-1, with D hard to call. This CDR3 has 14 amino acids. Germline-derived CDR1 and CDR2 are MNHEY and SVGEGT. The V gene lost 1 base and the J gene lost 3 bases, with 7 bases spanning the gap. The CDR3 here is CASSYFFGYNEQFF. The CDR3 DNA reads as TGTGCCAGCAGTTACTTCTTTGGCTACAATGAGCAGTTCTTC.